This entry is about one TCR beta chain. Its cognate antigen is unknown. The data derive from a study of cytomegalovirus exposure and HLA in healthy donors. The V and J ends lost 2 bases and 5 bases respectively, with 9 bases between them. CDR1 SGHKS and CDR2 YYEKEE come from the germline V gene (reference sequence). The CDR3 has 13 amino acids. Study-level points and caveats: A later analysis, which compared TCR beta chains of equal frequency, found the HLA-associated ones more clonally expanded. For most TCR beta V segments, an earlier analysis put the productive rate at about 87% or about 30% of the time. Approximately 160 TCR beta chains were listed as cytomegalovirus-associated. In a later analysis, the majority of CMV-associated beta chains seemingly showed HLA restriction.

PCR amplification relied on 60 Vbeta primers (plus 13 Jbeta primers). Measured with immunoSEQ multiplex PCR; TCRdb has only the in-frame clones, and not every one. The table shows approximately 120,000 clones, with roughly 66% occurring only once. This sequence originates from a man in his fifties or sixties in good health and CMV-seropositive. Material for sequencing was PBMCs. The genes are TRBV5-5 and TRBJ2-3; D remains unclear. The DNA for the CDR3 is TGTGCCAGCAGCTTAATTGGCGGAGATACGCAGTATTTT. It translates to CASSLIGGDTQYF. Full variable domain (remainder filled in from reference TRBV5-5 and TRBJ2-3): DAGVTQSPTHLIKTRGQQVTLRCSPISGHKSVSWYQQVLGQGPQFIFQYYEKEERGRGNFPDRFSARQFPNYSSELNVNALLLGDSALYLCASSLIGGDTQYFGPGTRLTVL.